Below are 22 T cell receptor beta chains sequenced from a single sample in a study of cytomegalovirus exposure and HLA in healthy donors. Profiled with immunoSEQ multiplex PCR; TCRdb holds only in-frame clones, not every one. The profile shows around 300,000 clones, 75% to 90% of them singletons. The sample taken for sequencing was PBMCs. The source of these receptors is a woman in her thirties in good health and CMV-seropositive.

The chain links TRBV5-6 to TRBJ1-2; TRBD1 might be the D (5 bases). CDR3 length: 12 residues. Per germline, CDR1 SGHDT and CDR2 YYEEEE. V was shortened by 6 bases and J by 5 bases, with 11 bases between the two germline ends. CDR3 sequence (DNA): TGTGCCAGCATCCTGCGGGGGTATGGCTACACCTTC. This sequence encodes CASILRGYGYTF.

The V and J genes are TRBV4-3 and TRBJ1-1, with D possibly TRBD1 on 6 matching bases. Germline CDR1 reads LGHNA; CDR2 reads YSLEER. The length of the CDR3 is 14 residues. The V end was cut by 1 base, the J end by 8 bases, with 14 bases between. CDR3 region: CASSQAAGAVEAFF. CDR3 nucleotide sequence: TGCGCCAGCAGCCAAGCCGCAGGGGCAGTGGAAGCTTTCTTT.

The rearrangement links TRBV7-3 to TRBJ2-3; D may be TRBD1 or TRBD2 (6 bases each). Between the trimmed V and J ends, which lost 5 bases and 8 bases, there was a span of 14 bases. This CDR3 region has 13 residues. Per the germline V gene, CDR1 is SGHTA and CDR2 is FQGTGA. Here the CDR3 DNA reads TGTGCCAGCAGCAAAGGGGGGTACGTTACGCAGTATTTT. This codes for CASSKGGYVTQYF. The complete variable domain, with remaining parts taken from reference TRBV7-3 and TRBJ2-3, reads GAGVSQTPSNKVTEKGKYVELRCDPISGHTALYWYRQSLGQGPEFLIYFQGTGAADDSGLPNDRFFAVRPEGSVSTLKIQRTERGDSAVYLCASSKGGYVTQYFGPGTRLTVL.

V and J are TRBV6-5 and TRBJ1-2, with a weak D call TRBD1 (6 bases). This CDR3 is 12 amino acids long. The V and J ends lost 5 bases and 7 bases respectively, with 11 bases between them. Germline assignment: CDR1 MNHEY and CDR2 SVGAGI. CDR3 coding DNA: TGTGCCAGCAGTGTCGGGACACGTGGCTACACCTTC. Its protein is CASSVGTRGYTF.

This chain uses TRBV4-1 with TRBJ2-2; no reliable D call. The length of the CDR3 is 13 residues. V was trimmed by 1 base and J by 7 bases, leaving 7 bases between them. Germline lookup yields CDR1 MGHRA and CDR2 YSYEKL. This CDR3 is CASSQVGSGELFF. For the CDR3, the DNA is TGCGCCAGCAGCCAAGTAGGTAGCGGGGAGCTGTTTTTT.

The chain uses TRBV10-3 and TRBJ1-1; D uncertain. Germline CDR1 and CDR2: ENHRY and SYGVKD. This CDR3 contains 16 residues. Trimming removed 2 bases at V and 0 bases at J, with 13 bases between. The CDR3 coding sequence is TGTGCCATCAGTGAGAGCGGCGGTGAGATGAACACTGAAGCTTTCTTT. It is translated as CAISESGGEMNTEAFF.

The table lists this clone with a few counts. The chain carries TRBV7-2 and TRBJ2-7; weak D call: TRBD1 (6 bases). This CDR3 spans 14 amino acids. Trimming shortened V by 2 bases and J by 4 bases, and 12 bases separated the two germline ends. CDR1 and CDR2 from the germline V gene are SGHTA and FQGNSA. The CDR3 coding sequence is TGTGCCAGCAGCTTATCCTCAGGGGAGTACGAGCAGTACTTC. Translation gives CASSLSSGEYEQYF.

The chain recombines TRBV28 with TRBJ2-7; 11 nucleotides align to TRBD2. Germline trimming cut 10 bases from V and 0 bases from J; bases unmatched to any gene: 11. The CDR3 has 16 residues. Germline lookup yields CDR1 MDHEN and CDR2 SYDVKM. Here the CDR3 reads CATSSGRWEISYEQYF. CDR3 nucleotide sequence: TGTGCCACCTCTAGCGGGAGGTGGGAAATCTCCTACGAGCAGTACTTC.

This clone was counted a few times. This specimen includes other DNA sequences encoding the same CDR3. The CDR3 DNA follows: TGTGCCAGCAGTTTACCAGGGGAGACCCAGTACTTC. As protein: CASSLPGETQYF. The chain couples TRBV28 to TRBJ2-5, with TRBD1 as a possible D gene (5 bases). The V gene's germline CDR1 is MDHEN and CDR2 SYDVKM. The CDR3 consists of 12 residues. The V and J ends lost 2 bases and 5 bases respectively, with 6 bases between them.

The CDR3, as DNA: TGTGCCAGCAGCCCCCGCGAGGGGCGGGACACTGAAGCTTTCTTT. Its protein product is CASSPREGRDTEAFF. The chain joins TRBV7-2 to TRBJ1-1, with D perhaps TRBD1 (5 bases). Per germline, CDR1 SGHTA and CDR2 FQGNSA. The CDR3 runs to 15 residues. Trimming cost V 5 bases and J 3 bases, with 16 bases left between them.

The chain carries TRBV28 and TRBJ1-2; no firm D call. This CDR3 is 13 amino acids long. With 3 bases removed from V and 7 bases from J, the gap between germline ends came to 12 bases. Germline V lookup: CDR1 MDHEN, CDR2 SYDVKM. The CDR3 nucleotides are TGTGCCAGCAGTTTGGGGATTATCCTTGGCTACACCTTC. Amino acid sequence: CASSLGIILGYTF.

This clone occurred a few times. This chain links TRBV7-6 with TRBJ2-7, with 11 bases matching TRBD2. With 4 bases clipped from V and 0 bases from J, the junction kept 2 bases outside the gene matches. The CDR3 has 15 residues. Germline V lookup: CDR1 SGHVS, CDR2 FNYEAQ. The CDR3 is CASSSLAGGSYEQYF. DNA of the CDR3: TGTGCCAGCAGCTCGCTAGCGGGGGGCTCCTACGAGCAGTACTTC.

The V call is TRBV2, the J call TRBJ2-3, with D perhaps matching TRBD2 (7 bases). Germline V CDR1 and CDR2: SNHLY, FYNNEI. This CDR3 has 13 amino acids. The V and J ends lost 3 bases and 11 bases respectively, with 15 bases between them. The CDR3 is CASSEASGGGQYF. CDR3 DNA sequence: TGTGCCAGCAGTGAGGCCTCGGGGGGCGGGCAGTATTTT.

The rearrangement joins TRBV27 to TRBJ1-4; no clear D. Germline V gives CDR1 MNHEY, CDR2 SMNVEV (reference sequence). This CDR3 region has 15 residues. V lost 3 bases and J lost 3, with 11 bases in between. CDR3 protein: CASSFRRLPNEKLFF. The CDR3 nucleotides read TGTGCCAGCAGTTTTCGCCGGCTACCTAATGAAAAACTGTTTTTT.

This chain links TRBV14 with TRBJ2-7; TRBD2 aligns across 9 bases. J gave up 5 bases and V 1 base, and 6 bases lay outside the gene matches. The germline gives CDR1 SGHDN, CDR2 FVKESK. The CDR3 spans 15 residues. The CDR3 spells CASSQGNSGSNEQYF. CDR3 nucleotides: TGTGCCAGCAGCCAAGGAAATAGCGGGAGCAACGAGCAGTACTTC.

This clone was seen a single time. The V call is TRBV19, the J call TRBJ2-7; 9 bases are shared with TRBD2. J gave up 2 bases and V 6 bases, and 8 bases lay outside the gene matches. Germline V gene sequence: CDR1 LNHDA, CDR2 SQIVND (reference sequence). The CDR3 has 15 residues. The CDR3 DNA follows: TGTGCCAGTAGAGACGTAGCGGGGGAGGCCTACGAGCAGTACTTC. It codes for CASRDVAGEAYEQYF.

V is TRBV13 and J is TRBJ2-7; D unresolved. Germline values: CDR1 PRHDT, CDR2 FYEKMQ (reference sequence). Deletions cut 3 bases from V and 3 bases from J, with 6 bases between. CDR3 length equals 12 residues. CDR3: CASSLGNYEQYF. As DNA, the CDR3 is TGTGCCAGCAGCTTGGGGAACTACGAGCAGTACTTC.

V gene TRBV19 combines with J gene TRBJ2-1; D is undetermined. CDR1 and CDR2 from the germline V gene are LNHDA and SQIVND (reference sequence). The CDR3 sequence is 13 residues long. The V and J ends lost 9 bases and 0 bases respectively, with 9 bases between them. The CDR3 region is CASLGYSYNEQFF. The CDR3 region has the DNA TGTGCCAGCTTAGGGTACTCCTACAATGAGCAGTTCTTC.

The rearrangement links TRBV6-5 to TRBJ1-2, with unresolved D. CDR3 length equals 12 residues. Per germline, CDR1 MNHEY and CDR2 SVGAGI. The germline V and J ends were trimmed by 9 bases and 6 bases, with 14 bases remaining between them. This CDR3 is CASRRISDGYTF. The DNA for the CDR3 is TGTGCCAGTCGACGGATATCTGATGGCTACACCTTC.

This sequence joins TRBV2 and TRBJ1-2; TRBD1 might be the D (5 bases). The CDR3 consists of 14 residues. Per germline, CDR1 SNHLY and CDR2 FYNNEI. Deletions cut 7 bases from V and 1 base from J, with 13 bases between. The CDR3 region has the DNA TGTGCCAGCATGGGGCGGGACCTTAACTATGGCTACACCTTC. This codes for CASMGRDLNYGYTF. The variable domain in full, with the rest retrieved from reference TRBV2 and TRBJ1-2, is EPEVTQTPSHQVTQMGQEVILRCVPISNHLYFYWYRQILGQKVEFLVSFYNNEISEKSEIFDDQFSVERPDGSNFTLKIRSTKLEDSAMYFCASMGRDLNYGYTFGSGTRLTVV.

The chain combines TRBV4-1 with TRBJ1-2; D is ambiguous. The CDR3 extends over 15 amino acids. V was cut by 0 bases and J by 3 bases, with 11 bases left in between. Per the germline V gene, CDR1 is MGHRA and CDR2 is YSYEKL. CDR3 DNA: TGCGCCAGCAGCCAAGATGGGCAAAAGGACTATGGCTACACCTTC. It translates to CASSQDGQKDYGYTF.

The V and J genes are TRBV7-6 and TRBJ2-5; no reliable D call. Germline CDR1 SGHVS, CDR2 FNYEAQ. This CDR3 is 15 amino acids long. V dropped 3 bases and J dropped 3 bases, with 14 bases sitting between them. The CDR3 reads CASSFLAGTEETQYF. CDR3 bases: TGTGCCAGCAGCTTCTTGGCAGGAACCGAAGAGACCCAGTACTTC.